This TCR beta chain was observed in a study of shared clonotypes between healthy human individuals. Each subset's genomic DNA was shared equally among a number of immunoSEQ plates. Data came from immunoSEQ multiplex PCR; TCRdb stores just in-frame clones and leaves some out. The table shows 530,000 or so clones, with about 80% occurring only once. The CDR3 is made up of 15 amino acids. After removal of 5 bases from V and 8 bases from J, the junction contained 9 bases not matched to a gene. Germline values: CDR1 SGHAT, CDR2 FQNNGV. This TCR came from a woman in her thirties or forties in good health. Some clones in this sample may be carry-over from other donors' samples. The V call is TRBV11-2, the J call TRBJ2-1, with 10 bases identical to TRBD1. The sequencing sample was made of PBMCs. CDR3 DNA sequence: TGTGCCAGCAGCCTTACCGGGACAGGGGTACATGAGCAGTTCTTC. Translating it yields CASSLTGTGVHEQFF. Full variable domain (remainder filled in from reference TRBV11-2 and TRBJ2-1): EAGVAQSPRYKIIEKRQSVAFWCNPISGHATLYWYQQILGQGPKLLIQFQNNGVVDDSQLPKDRFSAERLKGVDSTLKIQPAKLEDSAVYLCASSLTGTGVHEQFFGPGTRLTVL.